This T cell receptor (beta chain) appears in the sequencing data of a study of tumor-infiltrating lymphocytes in primary liver carcinoma. Broader study findings: Found in all five tumor regions were only about 7-24% of top clones.

Extraction of RNA together with DNA used about 17-31 mg of unsorted bulk tissue. Sampling of every tumor involved five separate regions. These included the tumor centre. Reverse transcription of approximately 520 ng total RNA with a constant-region primer produced TCR beta cDNA. Investigators got TCR beta libraries out of three nested multiplex PCR rounds, done with slightly modified ARM-PCR. Rounds one and two of PCR, each of approximately 11 cycles, were primed with TRBV1-TRBV30 forward primers and a C-beta reverse primer. TCRdb itself ran the multiplex PCR reads through MiXCR, one entry per CDR3 protein. Among tens of thousands of distinct CDR3 sequences listed, about 70% were seen once. Concerning this clonotype itself: Its antigen is not known.

The CDR3 is 19 residues long. Germline values: CDR1 SGHAT, CDR2 FQNNGV. The ends lost 8 bases at V and 0 bases at J; junction bases unmatched: 18. The receptor comes from an older woman with primary liver carcinoma and hepatitis B virus infection. The chain recombines TRBV11-2 with TRBJ1-3; 8 positions match TRBD1. The source material was liver tumor tissue from sampling region 4. Documented subset: tumor region T4, right-lateral pole. The chain's CDR3 is CASRSRPDREAYSGNTIYF. The DNA for the CDR3 is TGTGCCAGCCGCTCACGCCCGGACAGGGAGGCGTACTCTGGAAACACCATATATTTT.